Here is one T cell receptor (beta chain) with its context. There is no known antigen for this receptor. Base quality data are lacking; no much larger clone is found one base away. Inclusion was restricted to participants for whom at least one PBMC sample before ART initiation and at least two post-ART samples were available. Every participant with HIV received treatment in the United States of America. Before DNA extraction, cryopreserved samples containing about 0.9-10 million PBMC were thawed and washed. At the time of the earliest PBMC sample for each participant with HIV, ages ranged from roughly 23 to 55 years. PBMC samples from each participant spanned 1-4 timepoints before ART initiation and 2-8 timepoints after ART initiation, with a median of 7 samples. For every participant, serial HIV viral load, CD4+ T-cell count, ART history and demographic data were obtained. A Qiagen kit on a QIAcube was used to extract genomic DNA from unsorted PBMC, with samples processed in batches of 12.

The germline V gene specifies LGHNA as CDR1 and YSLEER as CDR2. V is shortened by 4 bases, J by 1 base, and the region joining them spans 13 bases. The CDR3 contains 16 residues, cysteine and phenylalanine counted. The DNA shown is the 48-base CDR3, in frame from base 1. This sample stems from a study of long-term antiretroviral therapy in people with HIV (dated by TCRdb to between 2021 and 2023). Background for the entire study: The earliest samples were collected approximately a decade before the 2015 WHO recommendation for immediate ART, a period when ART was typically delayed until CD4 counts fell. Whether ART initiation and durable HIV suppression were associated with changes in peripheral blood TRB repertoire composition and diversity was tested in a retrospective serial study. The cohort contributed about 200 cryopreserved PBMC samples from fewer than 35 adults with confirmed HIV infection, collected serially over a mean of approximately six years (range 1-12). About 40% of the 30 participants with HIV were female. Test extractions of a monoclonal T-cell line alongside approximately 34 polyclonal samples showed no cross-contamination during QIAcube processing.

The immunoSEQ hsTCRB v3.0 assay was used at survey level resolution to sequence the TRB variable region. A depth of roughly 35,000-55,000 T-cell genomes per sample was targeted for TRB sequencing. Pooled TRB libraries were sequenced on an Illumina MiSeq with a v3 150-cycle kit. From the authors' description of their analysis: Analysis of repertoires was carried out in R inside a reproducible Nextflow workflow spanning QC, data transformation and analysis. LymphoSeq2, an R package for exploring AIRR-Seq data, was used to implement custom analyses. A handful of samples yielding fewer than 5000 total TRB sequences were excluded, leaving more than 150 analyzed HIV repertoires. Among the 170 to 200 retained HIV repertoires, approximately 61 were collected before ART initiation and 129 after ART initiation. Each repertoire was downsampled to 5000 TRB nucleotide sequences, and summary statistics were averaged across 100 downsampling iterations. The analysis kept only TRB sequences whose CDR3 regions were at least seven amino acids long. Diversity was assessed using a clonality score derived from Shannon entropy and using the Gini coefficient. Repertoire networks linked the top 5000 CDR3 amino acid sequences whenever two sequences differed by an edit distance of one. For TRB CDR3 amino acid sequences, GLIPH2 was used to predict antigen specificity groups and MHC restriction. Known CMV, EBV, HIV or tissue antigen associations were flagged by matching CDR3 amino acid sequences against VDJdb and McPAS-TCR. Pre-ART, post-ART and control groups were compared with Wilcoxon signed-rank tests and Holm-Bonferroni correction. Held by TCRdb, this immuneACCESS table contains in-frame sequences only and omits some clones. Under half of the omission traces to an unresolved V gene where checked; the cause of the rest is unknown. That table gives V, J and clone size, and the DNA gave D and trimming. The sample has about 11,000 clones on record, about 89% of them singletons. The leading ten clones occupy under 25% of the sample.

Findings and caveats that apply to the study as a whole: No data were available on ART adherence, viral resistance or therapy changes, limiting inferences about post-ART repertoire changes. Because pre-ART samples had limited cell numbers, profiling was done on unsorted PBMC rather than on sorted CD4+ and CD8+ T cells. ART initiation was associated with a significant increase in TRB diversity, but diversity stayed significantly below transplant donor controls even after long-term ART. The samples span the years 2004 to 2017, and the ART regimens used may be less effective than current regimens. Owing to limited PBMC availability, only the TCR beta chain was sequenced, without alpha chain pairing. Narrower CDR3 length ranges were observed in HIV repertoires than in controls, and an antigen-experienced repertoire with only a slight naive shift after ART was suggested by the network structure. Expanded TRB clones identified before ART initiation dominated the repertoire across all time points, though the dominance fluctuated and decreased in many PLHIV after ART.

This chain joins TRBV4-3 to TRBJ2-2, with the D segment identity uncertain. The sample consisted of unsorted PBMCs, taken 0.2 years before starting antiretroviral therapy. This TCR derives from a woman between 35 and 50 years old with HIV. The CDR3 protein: CASSPYNDLNTGELFF. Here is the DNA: TGCGCCAGCAGCCCTTACAACGACTTGAACACCGGGGAGCTGTTTTTT.